These 27 T cell receptor beta chains originate from one sample sequenced in a study of CD8 T cells in Susac syndrome. Roughly 0.5 to 1 ug RNA was reverse transcribed with random hexamers. One entry per CDR3 protein results from TCRdb running MiXCR on the immunoSEQ multiplex PCR reads. The sample comprises some 300,000 distinct CDR3 sequences, over 75% of which are singletons, and roughly 0.2% rests with the top ten. The specimen sequenced was CD8+ T cells from PBMCs. These receptor sequences come from a human donor with multiple sclerosis.

The chain carries TRBV7-8 and TRBJ2-1; the match to TRBD2 covers 8 bases. CDR1 and CDR2 from the germline V gene are SGHVS and FQNEAQ. The CDR3 consists of 14 residues. Trimming at V came to 3 bases and at J to 8 bases, leaving 6 bases not matched to a gene. Here the CDR3 DNA reads TGTGCCAGCAGCTTTTTGGGACTAGTGGATGAGCAGTTCTTC. The encoded protein is CASSFLGLVDEQFF.

This chain links TRBV7-2 with TRBJ2-1, with a tentative D call TRBD2 (6 bases). V lost 2 bases, J lost 6 bases, and 8 bases lay in between. The germline V gene has CDR1 SGHTA and CDR2 FQGNSA. The CDR3 is 13 residues long. DNA for the CDR3: TGTGCCAGCAGCTTAACTAGCCCCAATGAGCAGTTCTTC. The encoded protein is CASSLTSPNEQFF.

Concerning this clonotype itself: Likely a read error: the CDR3 ends without its conserved phenylalanine or tryptophan. V gene TRBV4-2 combines with J gene TRBJ2-7; TRBD2 agrees at 10 bases. Losses at the gene ends were 0 bases for V and 4 bases for J; bases not matched to a gene: 6. CDR1 is LGHNA and CDR2 is YNFKEQ in the germline V gene. The CDR3 contains 16 residues. This CDR3 reads CASSQERLAGVYEQYL. Here the CDR3 DNA reads TGTGCCAGCAGCCAAGAAAGGCTAGCGGGAGTTTACGAGCAGTACCTC.

This rearrangement joins TRBV19 to TRBJ1-1; D remains unclear. The germline V gene encodes CDR1 LNHDA and CDR2 SQIVND (reference sequence). Trimming cost V 1 base and J 3 bases, with 6 bases left between them. The CDR3 has 13 residues. This CDR3 reads CASSIGFDTEAFF. The CDR3 DNA reads as TGTGCCAGTAGTATAGGGTTTGACACTGAAGCTTTCTTT.

Here the CDR3 reads CSVVGSNYGYTF. CDR3 DNA sequence: TGCAGCGTTGTTGGCAGCAACTATGGCTACACCTTC. This chain uses TRBV29-1 with TRBJ1-2; D gene ambiguous. There are 12 residues in the CDR3. V lost 4 bases to trimming and J lost 2 bases, with 8 bases between them. Per germline, CDR1 SQVTM and CDR2 ANQGSEA.

V is TRBV28 and J is TRBJ1-3; D is ambiguous. Looked up from germline, CDR1 is MDHEN and CDR2 is SYDVKM. The CDR3 is 14 amino acids. V was shortened by 3 bases and J by 0 bases, with 6 bases between the two germline ends. The CDR3 DNA sequence: TGTGCCAGCAGTTTCAGCGTCTCTGGAAACACCATATATTTT. Residues: CASSFSVSGNTIYF.

The chain has TRBV6-1 and TRBJ2-7; D may be TRBD2 (5 bases). Trimming removed 7 bases at V and 4 bases at J, with 11 bases between. Per the germline V gene, CDR1 is MNHNS and CDR2 is SASEGT. The CDR3 length is 12 residues. CDR3 sequence: CASTSDLYEQYF. In DNA form, the CDR3 reads TGTGCCAGCACCTCGGACTTGTACGAGCAGTACTTC.

This rearrangement joins TRBV5-4 to TRBJ2-2; D might be TRBD1 (5 bases). The CDR3 runs to 16 residues. The V and J ends lost 4 bases and 1 base respectively, with 14 bases between them. Germline assignment: CDR1 SGHNT and CDR2 YYREEE (reference sequence). The CDR3 nucleotides are TGTGCCAGCAGCCCCAGGGCAGCTTTGAACACCGGGGAGCTGTTTTTT. It specifies CASSPRAALNTGELFF. The full variable domain, with the rest looked up from reference TRBV5-4 and TRBJ2-2, is ETGVTQSPTHLIKTRGQQVTLRCSSQSGHNTVSWYQQALGQGPQFIFQYYREEENGRGNFPPRFSGLQFPNYSSELNVNALELDDSALYLCASSPRAALNTGELFFGEGSRLTVL.

The J gene is TRBJ1-5, the V gene TRBV5-4, with D tentatively TRBD1 (5 bases). CDR3 length: 13 residues. With 4 bases removed from V and 5 bases from J, the gap between germline ends came to 10 bases. CDR1 and CDR2 from the germline V gene are SGHNT and YYREEE (reference sequence). Here the CDR3 reads CASSPGTHQPQHF. The CDR3 DNA reads TGTGCCAGCAGCCCCGGGACCCATCAGCCCCAGCATTTT.

The chain has TRBV11-2 and TRBJ2-7, with TRBD1 matching 9 bases. This CDR3 contains 14 residues. Germline loops: CDR1 SGHAT, CDR2 FQNNGV. Germline trimming cut 5 bases from V and 3 bases from J; bases unmatched to any gene: 5. CDR3 nucleotides: TGTGCCAGCAGCACGTGGGACAGGGACTACGAGCAGTACTTC. Translating it yields CASSTWDRDYEQYF.

J is TRBJ2-1 and V is TRBV19; D might be TRBD2 (5 bases). In germline, CDR1 is LNHDA, CDR2 SQIVND (reference sequence). The CDR3 totals 13 residues. V lost 7 bases, J lost 4 bases, and 11 bases lay in between. The CDR3 nucleotides are TGTGCCAGTAATGACGGGGTATACAATGAGCAGTTCTTC. It yields the protein CASNDGVYNEQFF.

This clonotype came up once. The chain is built from TRBV11-2 and TRBJ2-7; D unresolved. Trimming shortened V by 7 bases and J by 3 bases, and 13 bases separated the two germline ends. Germline CDR1 reads SGHAT; CDR2 reads FQNNGV. CDR3 length: 13 residues. CDR3 coding DNA: TGTGCCAGCAAATATCCTACCAGCTACGAGCAGTACTTC. It specifies CASKYPTSYEQYF.

The V and J genes are TRBV4-1 and TRBJ2-1; D possibly matches TRBD1 or TRBD2 (5 bases each). V lost 5 bases to trimming and J lost 5 bases, with 13 bases between them. The CDR3 spans 14 residues. The V gene's germline CDR1 is MGHRA and CDR2 YSYEKL. The CDR3 protein is CASSTGRINNEQFF. CDR3 nucleotide sequence: TGCGCCAGCAGCACGGGACGGATTAACAATGAGCAGTTCTTC.

The V gene is TRBV7-2, the J gene TRBJ2-1; the D gene is possibly TRBD1 (6 bases). The CDR3 runs 17 residues. The V gene's germline CDR1 is SGHTA and CDR2 FQGNSA. V lost 2 bases to trimming and J lost 2 bases, with 16 bases between them. The DNA for the CDR3 is TGTGCCAGCAGCTTAAGGCCCGACAGGAATACCTACAATGAGCAGTTCTTC. This translates into CASSLRPDRNTYNEQFF.

V usage is TRBV7-2 and J usage is TRBJ2-7, with 8 positions matching TRBD2. Germline V gene sequence: CDR1 SGHTA, CDR2 FQGNSA. J gave up 3 bases and V 0 bases, and 19 bases lay outside the gene matches. The CDR3 is made up of 20 amino acids. CDR3 DNA sequence: TGTGCCAGCAGCTTAGCGGGGGTCCGTTCCGTACGGCGGGAGGTCTACGAGCAGTACTTC. Its protein product is CASSLAGVRSVRREVYEQYF. Looking up the rest from reference TRBV7-2 and TRBJ2-7 gives the full variable domain: GAGVSQSPSNKVTEKGKDVELRCDPISGHTALYWYRQSLGQGLEFLIYFQGNSAPDKSGLPSDRFSAERTGGSVSTLTIQRTQQEDSAVYLCASSLAGVRSVRREVYEQYFGPGTRLTVT.

This sequence joins TRBV27 and TRBJ2-1; no reliable D call. Germline CDR1 MNHEY, CDR2 SMNVEV (reference sequence). CDR3 length equals 16 residues. Deletions cut 7 bases from V and 6 bases from J, with 22 bases between. The CDR3 nucleotides are TGTGCCAGCACCTCGATTCTCCCGGCATCTAGCAATGAGCAGTTCTTC. This codes for CASTSILPASSNEQFF.

The V gene is TRBV6-2 or TRBV6-3, the J gene TRBJ2-7, with TRBD1 matching 8 bases. Germline CDR1 is MNHEY and CDR2 is SVGEGT. Losses at the gene ends were 4 bases for V and 2 bases for J; bases not matched to a gene: 1. The CDR3 has 13 amino acids. CDR3 sequence reads: CASSWTGTYEQYF. CDR3 bases: TGTGCCAGCAGTTGGACAGGGACCTACGAGCAGTACTTC.

V usage is TRBV4-3 and J usage is TRBJ2-1, with 13 bases aligning to TRBD2. V shed 2 bases and J 7 bases; nucleotides not matched to a gene: 2. The CDR3 loop spans 15 amino acids. The V gene's germline CDR1 is LGHNA and CDR2 YSLEER. CDR3 sequence: CASSQWTSGGNEQFF. In DNA form, the CDR3 reads TGCGCCAGCAGCCAATGGACTAGCGGGGGTAATGAGCAGTTCTTC.

The rearrangement links TRBV27 to TRBJ2-3; 7 positions match TRBD2. With V trimmed by 7 bases and J by 4 bases, 8 bases remained unmatched. The CDR3 contains 14 residues. CDR1 and CDR2 (germline): MNHEY, SMNVEV (reference sequence). This CDR3 is CASTNREDPDTQYF. As DNA, the CDR3 is TGTGCCAGCACCAACCGGGAGGACCCAGATACGCAGTATTTT.

The V gene is TRBV6-5, the J gene TRBJ2-2, with unresolved D. This CDR3 region has 14 residues. The germline CDR1 and CDR2 sequences are MNHEY and SVGAGI. The V gene lost 4 bases and the J gene lost 6 bases, with 12 bases spanning the gap. The CDR3 protein is CASSFGPGAGELFF. The CDR3 bases are TGTGCCAGCAGTTTCGGACCGGGCGCCGGGGAGCTGTTTTTT.

The chain recombines TRBV30 with TRBJ2-7; 11 bases map to TRBD1. V was pared by 3 bases and J by 3 bases, with 7 bases of the junction left unmatched. CDR1 is GTSNPN, CDR2 SVGIG, per germline (reference sequence). The CDR3 runs to 15 residues. The CDR3: CAWSQGQGEFYEQYF. The CDR3 DNA is TGTGCCTGGAGCCAGGGACAGGGGGAGTTCTACGAGCAGTACTTC. Combining the CDR3 with reference TRBV30 and TRBJ2-7 gives the whole variable domain SQTIHQWPATLVQPVGSPLSLECTVEGTSNPNLYWYRQAAGRGLQLLFYSVGIGQISSEVPQNLSASRPQDRQFILSSKKLLLSDSGFYLCAWSQGQGEFYEQYFGPGTRLTVT.

Notes on this clonotype: One end of the junction is discordant with germline, which a read error may explain. The chain has TRBV6-2 or TRBV6-3 and TRBJ2-2; tentatively, D is TRBD1 (5 bases). Germline V gene lookup returns CDR1 MNHEY and CDR2 SVGEGT. The CDR3 covers 14 residues. The DNA of the CDR3 is TGTGCCGGCAGTCACACAGGGAACACCGGGGAGCTGTTTTTT. It is translated as CAGSHTGNTGELFF.

This rearrangement joins TRBV6-5 to TRBJ1-1; D gene unclear. The CDR3 contains 14 residues. V was cut by 6 bases and J by 5 bases, with 16 bases left in between. The germline V gene encodes CDR1 MNHEY and CDR2 SVGAGI. CDR3 residues: CASSLLSRRTEAFF. CDR3 DNA sequence: TGTGCCAGCAGCCTACTGAGCCGGAGGACTGAAGCTTTCTTT.

This chain links TRBV27 with TRBJ1-5; D might be TRBD1 (6 bases). The CDR3 loop spans 15 amino acids. With 2 bases removed from V and 2 bases from J, the gap between germline ends came to 10 bases. CDR1 and CDR2 (germline): MNHEY, SMNVEV (reference sequence). CDR3 DNA: TGTGCCAGCAGTTTAAGGGCAGGGGGCAATCAGCCCCAGCATTTT. It translates to CASSLRAGGNQPQHF.

This chain connects TRBV5-6 to TRBJ2-2; D ambiguous. This CDR3 region has 16 residues. Trimming shortened V by 0 bases and J by 1 base, and 10 bases separated the two germline ends. CDR1 is SGHDT and CDR2 is YYEEEE in the germline V gene. The CDR3 is CASSLVTALNTGELFF. The CDR3 coding sequence is TGTGCCAGCAGCTTGGTGACGGCTTTGAACACCGGGGAGCTGTTTTTT. The entire variable domain, with the rest obtained from reference TRBV5-6 and TRBJ2-2, is as follows: DAGVTQSPTHLIKTRGQQVTLRCSPKSGHDTVSWYQQALGQGPQFIFQYYEEEERQRGNFPDRFSGHQFPNYSSELNVNALLLGDSALYLCASSLVTALNTGELFFGEGSRLTVL.

V and J are TRBV4-3 and TRBJ2-7; 8 bases map to TRBD1. V was pared by 0 bases and J by 2 bases, with 3 bases of the junction left unmatched. CDR1 and CDR2 (germline): LGHNA, YSLEER. The CDR3 sequence is 15 residues long. This CDR3 is CASSQEGTGPYEQYF. CDR3 sequence (DNA): TGCGCCAGCAGCCAAGAAGGGACAGGTCCCTACGAGCAGTACTTC.

The rearrangement uses TRBV5-1 and TRBJ2-7; TRBD1 is a possible D gene (5 bases). Germline lookup yields CDR1 SGHRS and CDR2 YFSETQ. V was shortened by 2 bases and J by 4 bases, with 13 bases between the two germline ends. CDR3 length: 14 amino acids. CDR3 sequence: CASSFTGNGYEQYF. The CDR3 DNA reads TGCGCCAGCAGCTTCACAGGTAATGGGTACGAGCAGTACTTC. The full variable domain, in which reference TRBV5-1 and TRBJ2-7 provide the parts outside the CDR3, is KAGVTQTPRYLIKTRGQQVTLSCSPISGHRSVSWYQQTPGQGLQFLFEYFSETQRNKGNFPGRFSGRQFSNSRSEMNVSTLELGDSALYLCASSFTGNGYEQYFGPGTRLTVT.